Listed below are T cell receptor beta chains from one sample, sequenced in a study of blood T cell repertoires in COVID-19. Sequencing was performed with immunoSEQ multiplex PCR; in TCRdb, only in-frame clones are kept and a portion is missing. The sample contains some 130,000 clones, 84% of which appear only once. The material sequenced was peripheral blood. These receptors were obtained from a man in his sixties with acute or convalescent COVID-19. Both conserved end residues are part of each CDR3. The order of the fields is CDR3 protein, CDR3 DNA, clone size, V gene, J gene, D gene. A D gene is named only where the DNA matches it firmly. Clone size is not always given. Where it is, it says once, few, many or a class for expanded clones.

cdr3_aa: CASSLDDRPLSGNTIYF
cdr3_nt: TGCGCCAGCAGCTTGGACGACAGGCCGCTCTCTGGAAACACCATATATTTT
clone_size: NA
v_call: TRBV5-1
j_call: TRBJ1-3
d_call: NA

cdr3_aa: CASSLPGGLGTEAFF
cdr3_nt: TGTGCCAGCAGTCTCCCAGGGGGCTTAGGCACTGAAGCTTTCTTT
clone_size: NA
v_call: TRBV6-5
j_call: TRBJ1-1
d_call: TRBD1

cdr3_aa: CASSPLRTSGSYEQYF
cdr3_nt: TGTGCCAGCAGCCCGTTGAGAACTAGCGGTTCCTACGAGCAGTACTTC
clone_size: NA
v_call: TRBV5-5
j_call: TRBJ2-7
d_call: TRBD2

cdr3_aa: CASSPRDRSGRTQYF
cdr3_nt: TGTGCCAGTAGTCCTAGGGACAGATCGGGACGTACGCAGTATTTT
clone_size: NA
v_call: TRBV19
j_call: TRBJ2-3
d_call: TRBD1

cdr3_aa: CASSIDRGYTGELFF
cdr3_nt: TGTGCCAGTAGTATCGACAGGGGATACACCGGGGAGCTGTTTTTT
clone_size: NA
v_call: TRBV19
j_call: TRBJ2-2
d_call: TRBD1

cdr3_aa: CASSVADNRVQYF
cdr3_nt: TGTGCCAGCAGCGTAGCCGATAACAGGGTGCAGTACTTC
clone_size: NA
v_call: TRBV9
j_call: TRBJ2-7
d_call: NA

cdr3_aa: CASSPRTGTSYEQYF
cdr3_nt: TGTGCCAGCAGTCCCCGGACAGGGACTTCCTACGAGCAGTACTTC
clone_size: NA
v_call: TRBV27
j_call: TRBJ2-7
d_call: TRBD1

cdr3_aa: CASSQNSGNTIYF
cdr3_nt: TGTGCCAGCAGCCAAAACTCTGGAAACACCATATATTTT
clone_size: few
v_call: TRBV11-3
j_call: TRBJ1-3
d_call: NA

cdr3_aa: CASSYGQTGANVLTF
cdr3_nt: TGTGCCAGCAGTTATGGTCAGACTGGGGCCAACGTCCTGACTTTC
clone_size: NA
v_call: TRBV6-5
j_call: TRBJ2-6
d_call: NA

cdr3_aa: CASSSTGIGYTF
cdr3_nt: TGTGCCAGCAGTTCTACAGGGATTGGCTACACCTTC
clone_size: NA
v_call: TRBV6-5
j_call: TRBJ1-2
d_call: NA

cdr3_aa: CATSDLSGRAGEQFF
cdr3_nt: TGTGCCACCAGTGATCTTAGCGGGAGGGCTGGTGAGCAGTTCTTC
clone_size: NA
v_call: TRBV24-1
j_call: TRBJ2-1
d_call: TRBD2

cdr3_aa: CASSLQGHNSPLHF
cdr3_nt: TGTGCCAGCAGTTTACAGGGCCATAATTCACCCCTCCACTTT
clone_size: once
v_call: TRBV27
j_call: TRBJ1-6
d_call: NA

cdr3_aa: CASGTFRGKRGGYTF
cdr3_nt: TGTGCCAGCGGGACCTTTCGGGGGAAGAGAGGTGGCTACACCTTC
clone_size: NA
v_call: TRBV11-2
j_call: TRBJ1-2
d_call: NA

cdr3_aa: CASSSGTSEGNIQYF
cdr3_nt: TGTGCCAGCAGTTCCGGGACAAGCGAAGGAAACATTCAGTACTTC
clone_size: NA
v_call: TRBV6-5
j_call: TRBJ2-4
d_call: NA

cdr3_aa: CASSLERDYEQYF
cdr3_nt: TGCGCCAGCAGCTTGGAGAGGGACTACGAGCAGTACTTC
clone_size: NA
v_call: TRBV5-1
j_call: TRBJ2-7
d_call: NA

cdr3_aa: CASSEGLGPGIYEQYF
cdr3_nt: TGTGCCAGCAGTGAAGGGCTGGGTCCCGGGATCTACGAGCAGTACTTC
clone_size: once
v_call: TRBV6-1
j_call: TRBJ2-7
d_call: NA

cdr3_aa: CASSWTSGRGEQYF
cdr3_nt: TGCGCCAGCAGTTGGACTAGCGGGAGGGGCGAGCAGTACTTC
clone_size: many
v_call: TRBV10-2
j_call: TRBJ2-7
d_call: TRBD2

cdr3_aa: CASRGVHYGYTF
cdr3_nt: TGTGCCAGCAGAGGGGTACACTATGGCTACACCTTC
clone_size: NA
v_call: TRBV9
j_call: TRBJ1-2
d_call: NA

cdr3_aa: CASSFGGTYNQPQHF
cdr3_nt: TGTGCCAGCAGTTTCGGCGGCACGTACAATCAGCCCCAGCATTTT
clone_size: once
v_call: TRBV28
j_call: TRBJ1-5
d_call: NA

cdr3_aa: CASSIRQYNQPQHF
cdr3_nt: TGTGCCAGTAGTATCAGACAGTACAATCAGCCCCAGCATTTT
clone_size: once
v_call: TRBV19
j_call: TRBJ1-5
d_call: NA

cdr3_aa: CAWSVGPGSYNSPLHF
cdr3_nt: TGTGCCTGGAGTGTAGGTCCAGGATCCTATAATTCACCCCTCCACTTT
clone_size: NA
v_call: TRBV30
j_call: TRBJ1-6
d_call: NA

cdr3_aa: CASSPGQSLNTEAFF
cdr3_nt: TGCGCCAGCAGCCCGGGACAGTCATTGAACACTGAAGCTTTCTTT
clone_size: NA
v_call: TRBV5-1
j_call: TRBJ1-1
d_call: TRBD1

cdr3_aa: CASSFGQGNSPLHF
cdr3_nt: TGCGCCAGCAGCTTCGGACAGGGAAATTCACCCCTCCACTTT
clone_size: NA
v_call: TRBV5-1
j_call: TRBJ1-6
d_call: TRBD1

cdr3_aa: CASSRTRDRTTDTQYF
cdr3_nt: TGTGCCAGCAGCCGAACAAGGGACAGAACCACAGATACGCAGTATTTT
clone_size: NA
v_call: TRBV6-6
j_call: TRBJ2-3
d_call: TRBD1

cdr3_aa: CASSHGLAGVPNEQFF
cdr3_nt: TGTGCCAGCAGCCACGGACTAGCGGGAGTTCCCAATGAGCAGTTCTTC
clone_size: NA
v_call: TRBV11-3
j_call: TRBJ2-1
d_call: TRBD2

cdr3_aa: CAWRNEDHSPLHF
cdr3_nt: TGTGCCTGGAGGAACGAGGATCATTCACCCCTCCACTTT
clone_size: NA
v_call: TRBV30
j_call: TRBJ1-6
d_call: NA

cdr3_aa: CASSFWSSYNEQFF
cdr3_nt: TGTGCCAGCAGCTTCTGGAGCTCCTACAATGAGCAGTTCTTC
clone_size: NA
v_call: TRBV5-6
j_call: TRBJ2-1
d_call: NA

cdr3_aa: CASSQGRGYNEQFF
cdr3_nt: TGTGCCAGCAGCCAGGGGAGGGGGTACAATGAGCAGTTCTTC
clone_size: few
v_call: TRBV3-1/TRBV3-2
j_call: TRBJ2-1
d_call: NA

cdr3_aa: CASSGGTSRYNEQFF
cdr3_nt: TGTGCCAGCAGCGGTGGGACTAGCAGATACAATGAGCAGTTCTTC
clone_size: NA
v_call: TRBV7-2
j_call: TRBJ2-1
d_call: TRBD2

cdr3_aa: CAWSVPGGGSSDTQYF
cdr3_nt: TGTGCCTGGAGTGTTCCGGGGGGTGGGAGTTCAGATACGCAGTATTTT
clone_size: NA
v_call: TRBV30
j_call: TRBJ2-3
d_call: TRBD2

cdr3_aa: CASSATGGGSGNTIYF
cdr3_nt: TGTGCCAGCAGTGCAACAGGGGGCGGTTCTGGAAACACCATATATTTT
clone_size: once
v_call: TRBV2
j_call: TRBJ1-3
d_call: TRBD1

cdr3_aa: CATSDPDREGPYGYTF
cdr3_nt: TGTGCCACCAGTGACCCGGACAGGGAAGGCCCCTATGGCTACACCTTC
clone_size: NA
v_call: TRBV24-1
j_call: TRBJ1-2
d_call: TRBD1

cdr3_aa: CASSEVAGFYEQYF
cdr3_nt: TGTGCCAGCAGTGAAGTTGCGGGGTTTTACGAGCAGTACTTC
clone_size: NA
v_call: TRBV25-1
j_call: TRBJ2-7
d_call: NA

cdr3_aa: CASSSPTTRNTEAFF
cdr3_nt: TGTGCCAGCAGCTCCCCAACTACACGGAACACTGAAGCTTTCTTT
clone_size: NA
v_call: TRBV13
j_call: TRBJ1-1
d_call: NA

cdr3_aa: CASSRTGGSANYGYTF
cdr3_nt: TGTGCCAGCTCCCGGACAGGGGGGTCAGCTAACTATGGCTACACCTTC
clone_size: once
v_call: TRBV18
j_call: TRBJ1-2
d_call: TRBD1

cdr3_aa: CASRTGANRNQPQHF
cdr3_nt: TGTGCCAGCAGAACAGGGGCTAACCGCAATCAGCCCCAGCATTTT
clone_size: NA
v_call: TRBV2
j_call: TRBJ1-5
d_call: TRBD1

cdr3_aa: CASSDVSEESPLHF
cdr3_nt: TGTGCCAGCAGTGATGTCTCGGAGGAATCACCCCTCCACTTT
clone_size: NA
v_call: TRBV6-1
j_call: TRBJ1-6
d_call: NA

cdr3_aa: CASSPGQGSKETQYF
cdr3_nt: TGCGCCAGCAGTCCAGGACAGGGTTCTAAGGAGACGCAGTATTTT
clone_size: NA
v_call: TRBV10-1
j_call: TRBJ2-3
d_call: TRBD1

cdr3_aa: CSVNSEQGDGYTF
cdr3_nt: TGCAGCGTTAACTCTGAACAGGGGGATGGCTACACCTTC
clone_size: NA
v_call: TRBV29-1
j_call: TRBJ1-2
d_call: TRBD1

cdr3_aa: CASSSSPTVWGYGYTF
cdr3_nt: TGTGCCAGCAGTTCCTCCCCGACAGTTTGGGGCTATGGCTACACCTTC
clone_size: few
v_call: TRBV27
j_call: TRBJ1-2
d_call: NA

cdr3_aa: CASSVTGENTEAFF
cdr3_nt: TGTGCCAGCAGCGTTACAGGGGAGAACACTGAAGCTTTCTTT
clone_size: NA
v_call: TRBV9
j_call: TRBJ1-1
d_call: TRBD1

cdr3_aa: CASSKEEGSYEQYF
cdr3_nt: TGCGCCAGCAGCAAGGAGGAGGGTTCCTACGAGCAGTACTTC
clone_size: NA
v_call: TRBV5-1
j_call: TRBJ2-7
d_call: NA

cdr3_aa: CASSVGTSRGEQYF
cdr3_nt: TGTGCCAGCAGCGTAGGGACTAGCAGGGGCGAGCAGTACTTC
clone_size: NA
v_call: TRBV9
j_call: TRBJ2-7
d_call: TRBD2

cdr3_aa: CASSPRTGVEQYF
cdr3_nt: TGCGCCAGCAGCCCCCGGACAGGGGTCGAGCAGTACTTC
clone_size: once
v_call: TRBV4-1
j_call: TRBJ2-7
d_call: TRBD1

cdr3_aa: CASSHYGLVPYEQYF
cdr3_nt: TGCGCCAGCAGCCACTATGGACTAGTTCCCTACGAGCAGTACTTC
clone_size: NA
v_call: TRBV5-1
j_call: TRBJ2-7
d_call: TRBD2

cdr3_aa: CASSPRTGNHYGYTF
cdr3_nt: TGCGCCAGCAGCCCTAGGACAGGGAACCACTATGGCTACACCTTC
clone_size: NA
v_call: TRBV5-1
j_call: TRBJ1-2
d_call: TRBD1

cdr3_aa: CASSIATGPDTGGELFF
cdr3_nt: TGTGCCAGTAGTATAGCAACAGGGCCCGATACGGGCGGGGAGCTGTTTTTT
clone_size: NA
v_call: TRBV19
j_call: TRBJ2-2
d_call: NA